The following is a T cell receptor (beta chain) sequence with its context. This clonotype has ten or more counts. Which antigen it targets is not known. The record has no base qualities; no much larger clone is one base away. The protocol used for the library was PCR. Sequenced on an Illumina HiSeq 4000. Preparation of bulk TCR libraries followed a previously described approach, with the TCR primers listed in Table S5. The Qiagen AllPrep DNA/RNA kit was used to purify total RNA. Before analysis, reads from multiple sequencing runs of one library were combined. For the original study's pipeline: Reads were retained only if an exact TCR constant sequence was present, and the retained reads were trimmed to 150 nt and grouped according to their 12-nt molecular barcodes. Reads within each barcode group were sub-clustered using a 15% Levenshtein threshold, and quality-weighted consensus sequences were constructed for each RNA molecule. Non-functional sequences were discarded, and so were lower-count sequences lying one edit away from another sequence. Based on a fit of two negative binomial distributions, barcode sub-clusters having less than 20% of the maximum read count were discarded. TCRdb trimmed public reads at Q25 via fastp, called clones via MiXCR and kept in-frame beta chains. CDR3 protein sequences are deduplicated, and each keeps its most common genes and DNA. V and J calls and clone size were set by TCRdb, not the authors. The sample has about 100,000 distinct CDR3 sequences on record, roughly a fifth of them singletons. The top ten constitute approximately 0.99% of the sample.

Naive CD8 T cell libraries were made from around 18,000 to 910,000 sorted cells using 10%, 30% or 50% of purified RNA. Naive CD8 T cells were FACS-sorted as CD8+CD4-CCR7+CD45RA+ on a BD FACSAria II into RLT Plus buffer. To test detection sensitivity, Jurkat RNA equal to approximately 10 TCR copies was added to samples of about 17,000-1,100,000 naive CD8 T cells. Enrichment of CD8 T cells was done with RosetteSep CD8+ T Cell Enrichment Cocktail plus Ficoll-Paque, and ACK red cell lysis came afterward. V was cut back by 6 bases and J by 0 bases, leaving a gap of 5 bases between them. The CDR1 and CDR2 encoded by the germline V gene are MGHRA and YSYEKL. The CDR3 numbers 12 residues from cysteine through phenylalanine. The retained sequence is limited to the CDR3, 36 bases, with the frame set at the first base. This entry belongs to a study of molecular identifiers for immune sequencing clone quantification (dated by TCRdb to the late 2010s). Regarding the study in general: In a replicate experiment, RNA from roughly 20,000 or 100,000 naive CD8 T cells was split into five aliquots, four of which were sequenced. CD8 T cells were used in a methods study to benchmark molecular-identifier clustering-based TCR repertoire sequencing (MIDCIRS) and TCR RNA copy counting. General study outcomes and caveats: Even against a background of about 960,000 naive CD8 T cells, spiked-in Jurkat TCR RNA amounting to a single cell's worth was reported to be detectable. The naive libraries included spiked-in Jurkat TCR RNA (roughly nine copies' worth), and this RNA is not part of the donor repertoire. In CMV-specific effector cells, clones with more than 20 RNA copies accounted for over 99% of molecules, whereas in naive cells such clones accounted for under 1%. When barcode sub-clustering was not used, chimeric consensus sequences inflated TCR diversity, with chimeras reaching as high as 47%. Modeling indicated about 3.1 TCR RNA copies recovered per cell, compared with around 10 by digital PCR, which implies a capture efficiency of around 29%. Highly expanded clone sizes could be underestimated because identical TCR molecules may share a barcode.

The V and J segments used are TRBV4-1 and TRBJ1-2, with the D gene call left open. Sequences were obtained from naive CD8+ T cells from blood, with Jurkat cell RNA spiked in. The cell subset or site tag for this specimen amounts to: FACS-sorted CD8+CD4-CCR7+CD45RA+ naive T cells. The TCR originated in a human donor in good health. Some libraries in this study had Jurkat cell RNA spiked in. The CDR3 reads CASRGTNYGYTF. The bases are TGCGCCAGCAGGGGGACTAACTATGGCTACACCTTC.